The 15 T cell receptor beta chains reported below all come from one sample, sequenced in a study of cytomegalovirus exposure and HLA in healthy donors. The PCR used 60 Vbeta and 13 Jbeta primers. Clones were read by immunoSEQ multiplex PCR, and TCRdb kept only the in-frame ones, dropping some. The table lists about 160,000 clones, around 81% of them singletons. Sequenced input: PBMCs. Receptors originate from a woman in her 40s in good health and CMV-seronegative.

The CDR3 coding sequence is TGTGCCAGCAGTGGCCCCCTTGGGAGTTATGGCTACACCTTC. Translating it yields CASSGPLGSYGYTF. The rearrangement uses TRBV6-1 and TRBJ1-2; D uncertain. The CDR3 extends over 14 amino acids. CDR1 and CDR2 (germline): MNHNS, SASEGT. V was trimmed by 4 bases and J by 5 bases, leaving 14 bases between them.

A few counts support this clone. This sequence joins TRBV19 and TRBJ1-5; a possible D gene is TRBD1 (5 bases). Germline lookup yields CDR1 LNHDA and CDR2 SQIVND (reference sequence). This CDR3 has 11 amino acids. V lost 9 bases, J lost 6 bases, and 9 bases lay in between. CDR3 protein: CARRQFQPQHF. DNA for the CDR3: TGTGCCAGGAGACAGTTTCAGCCCCAGCATTTT.

The rearrangement links TRBV7-9 to TRBJ2-3; a weak D match, TRBD2 (5 bases). Trimming took off 4 bases at V and 6 bases at J, with 23 bases between the two ends. The V gene's germline CDR1 is SEHNR and CDR2 FQNEAQ (reference sequence). This CDR3 has 17 amino acids. CDR3 amino acids: CASSYPLRGEIEDTQYF. The CDR3, as DNA: TGTGCCAGCAGCTACCCCCTACGGGGAGAAATCGAGGATACGCAGTATTTT. Full variable domain (remainder filled in from reference TRBV7-9 and TRBJ2-3): DTGVSQNPRHKITKRGQNVTFRCDPISEHNRLYWYRQTLGQGPEFLTYFQNEAQLEKSRLLSDRFSAERPKGSFSTLEIQRTEQGDSAMYLCASSYPLRGEIEDTQYFGPGTRLTVL.

In its sample, this clone was seen once. The chain carries TRBV5-1 and TRBJ1-1; D gene uncertain. Germline CDR1 and CDR2: SGHRS and YFSETQ. This CDR3 contains 13 residues. Trimming took off 0 bases at V and 8 bases at J, with 11 bases between the two ends. DNA of the CDR3: TGCGCCAGCAGCTTGGCCCCGGGAAAGGAAGCTTTCTTT. It encodes CASSLAPGKEAFF.

V gene TRBV5-3 combines with J gene TRBJ1-5, with TRBD1 matching 7 bases. TRBV5-3 is an open reading frame, and its role is uncertain. The CDR3 has 12 residues. V was clipped by 5 bases and J by 7 bases; unmatched bases: 3. CDR3 protein: CARRYRGQPQHF. The CDR3 DNA is TGTGCCAGAAGATACAGGGGACAGCCCCAGCATTTT.

The chain has TRBV5-1 and TRBJ2-1; 7 bases fit TRBD2. This CDR3 is built from 13 residues. The V gene's germline CDR1 is SGHRS and CDR2 YFSETQ. The trim removed 1 base at V and 9 bases at J, leaving 4 bases unmatched. The CDR3 nucleotides read TGCGCCAGCAGCTTGACTAGCGACGCTGAGCAGTTCTTC. This gives the protein CASSLTSDAEQFF.

The CDR3 nucleotides are TGTGCCAGCAGACAGGGTTTCTCGGGGGAGCTGTTTTTT. Protein product: CASRQGFSGELFF. The chain joins TRBV6-6 to TRBJ2-2; maybe TRBD1 (6 bases). With 6 bases removed from V and 8 bases from J, the gap between germline ends came to 13 bases. CDR1 and CDR2 from the germline V gene are MNHNY and SVGAGI (reference sequence). The CDR3 has 13 residues.

The chain uses TRBV5-1 and TRBJ1-2; 8 bases align to TRBD1. Germline CDR1 and CDR2: SGHRS and YFSETQ. This CDR3 is built from 16 residues. With V trimmed by 5 bases and J by 4 bases, 13 bases remained unmatched. In DNA form, the CDR3 reads TGCGCCAGCAGGGGGGGGACAGGTCAACCTGCCTATGGCTACACCTTC. This encodes CASRGGTGQPAYGYTF.

CDR3 nucleotide sequence: TGCGCCAGCAGCTTGGGGGGACTAAACACAGATACGCAGTATTTT. Translated: CASSLGGLNTDTQYF. The chain carries TRBV5-1 and TRBJ2-3; 7 bases align to TRBD2. Germline CDR1 and CDR2: SGHRS and YFSETQ. The trim removed 0 bases at V and 2 bases at J, leaving 3 bases unmatched. This CDR3 spans 15 amino acids.

J is TRBJ1-3 and V is TRBV30; TRBD1 aligns across 9 bases. CDR1 and CDR2 (germline): GTSNPN, SVGIG (reference sequence). Trimming took 3 bases from V and 3 from J; bases not matched to a gene: 6. The CDR3 loop spans 15 amino acids. Written as DNA, the CDR3 is TGTGCCTGGAGGGTACAGGGGGCGTTTGGAAACACCATATATTTT. Translating gives CAWRVQGAFGNTIYF.

The V gene is TRBV7-9, the J gene TRBJ1-1, with a weak D call TRBD1 (5 bases). From germline, CDR1 is SEHNR and CDR2 FQNEAQ (reference sequence). The V end lost 1 base, the J end lost 0 bases, and 12 bases lay between the germline ends. CDR3 length equals 16 residues. CDR3 protein: CASSLGGEGLNTEAFF. The CDR3 coding sequence is TGTGCCAGCAGCTTAGGGGGGGAGGGCTTGAACACTGAAGCTTTCTTT.

This chain connects TRBV18 to TRBJ2-3, with D uncertain. The CDR3 spans 13 residues. In germline, CDR1 is KGHSH, CDR2 LQKENI. Trimming took 3 bases from V and 4 from J, leaving 8 bases between them. The CDR3 loop reads CASSPQAADTQYF. The CDR3 coding sequence is TGTGCCAGCTCACCCCAAGCCGCAGATACGCAGTATTTT.

The chain is built from TRBV6-5 and TRBJ2-2; a weak D match, TRBD2 (6 bases). CDR1 MNHEY and CDR2 SVGAGI come from the germline V gene. The V gene lost 2 bases and the J gene lost 7 bases, with 11 bases spanning the gap. The CDR3 has 14 residues. CDR3 residues: CASSYRRGNGELFF. As DNA, the CDR3 is TGTGCCAGCAGTTACAGGCGGGGAAACGGGGAGCTGTTTTTT.

The rearrangement uses TRBV5-1 and TRBJ2-5; D is unresolved. Per germline, CDR1 SGHRS and CDR2 YFSETQ. The CDR3 sequence is 12 residues long. V lost 5 bases and J lost 4, with 9 bases in between. The CDR3 DNA is TGCGCCAGCAGTCATTCCAGAGAGACCCAGTACTTC. This sequence encodes CASSHSRETQYF.

This clone occurred a few times. The chain has TRBV5-1 and TRBJ2-5, with 12 positions matching TRBD2. CDR3 length: 17 residues. Per the germline V gene, CDR1 is SGHRS and CDR2 is YFSETQ. V was clipped by 0 bases and J by 1 base; unmatched bases: 4. The CDR3 nucleotides are TGCGCCAGCAGCTTGGTTCTAGCGGGAGGGCCCCAAGAGACCCAGTACTTC. Protein product: CASSLVLAGGPQETQYF. Complete variable domain (other parts from reference TRBV5-1 and TRBJ2-5): KAGVTQTPRYLIKTRGQQVTLSCSPISGHRSVSWYQQTPGQGLQFLFEYFSETQRNKGNFPGRFSGRQFSNSRSEMNVSTLELGDSALYLCASSLVLAGGPQETQYFGPGTRLLVL.